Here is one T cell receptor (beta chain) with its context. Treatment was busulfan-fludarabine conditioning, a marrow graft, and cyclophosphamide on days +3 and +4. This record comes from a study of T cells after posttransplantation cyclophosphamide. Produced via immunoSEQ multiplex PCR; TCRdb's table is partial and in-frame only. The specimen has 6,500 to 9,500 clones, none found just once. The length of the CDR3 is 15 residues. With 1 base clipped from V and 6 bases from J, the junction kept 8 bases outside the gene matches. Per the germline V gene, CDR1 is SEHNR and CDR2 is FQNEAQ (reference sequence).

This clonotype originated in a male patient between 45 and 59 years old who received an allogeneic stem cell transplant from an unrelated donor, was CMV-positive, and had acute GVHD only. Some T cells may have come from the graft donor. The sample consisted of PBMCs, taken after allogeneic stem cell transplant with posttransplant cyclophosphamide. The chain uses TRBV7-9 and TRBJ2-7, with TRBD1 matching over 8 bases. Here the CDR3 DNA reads TGTGCCAGCAGCTTAGTCGGGACAGGCCATATCGAGCAGTACTTC. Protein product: CASSLVGTGHIEQYF.